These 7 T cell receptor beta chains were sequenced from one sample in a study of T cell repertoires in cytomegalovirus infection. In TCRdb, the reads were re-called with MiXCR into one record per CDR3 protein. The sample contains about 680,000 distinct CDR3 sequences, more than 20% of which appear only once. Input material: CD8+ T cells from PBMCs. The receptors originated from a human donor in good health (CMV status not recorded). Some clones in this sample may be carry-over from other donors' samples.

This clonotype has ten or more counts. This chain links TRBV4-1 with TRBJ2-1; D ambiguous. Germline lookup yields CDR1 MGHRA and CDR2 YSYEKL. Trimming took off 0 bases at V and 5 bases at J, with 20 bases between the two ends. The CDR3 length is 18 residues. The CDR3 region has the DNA TGCGCCAGCAGCCAAGATCTTTTAGGTCTTACAGACGACAATGAGCAGTTCTTC. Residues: CASSQDLLGLTDDNEQFF.

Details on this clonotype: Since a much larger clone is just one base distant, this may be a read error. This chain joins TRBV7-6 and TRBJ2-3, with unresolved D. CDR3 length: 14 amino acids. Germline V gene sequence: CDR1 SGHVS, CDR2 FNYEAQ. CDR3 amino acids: CANSFRDPTDTQYF. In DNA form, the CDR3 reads TGTGCCAACAGCTTCCGTGACCCCACAGATACGCAGTATTTT.

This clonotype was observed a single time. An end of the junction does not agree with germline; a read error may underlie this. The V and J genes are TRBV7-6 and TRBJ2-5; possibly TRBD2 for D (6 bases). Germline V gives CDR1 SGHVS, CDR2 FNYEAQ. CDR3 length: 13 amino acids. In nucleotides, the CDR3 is TGTGTCAGCAGCTTATCAGGGAGGGAGACCCAGTACTTC. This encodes CVSSLSGRETQYF.

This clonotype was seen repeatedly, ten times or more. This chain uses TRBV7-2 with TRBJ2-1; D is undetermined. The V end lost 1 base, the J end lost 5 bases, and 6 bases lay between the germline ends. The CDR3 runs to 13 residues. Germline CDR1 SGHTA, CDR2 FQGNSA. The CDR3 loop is CASSLDGDNEQFF. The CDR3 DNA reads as TGTGCCAGCAGCTTAGACGGAGACAATGAGCAGTTCTTC.

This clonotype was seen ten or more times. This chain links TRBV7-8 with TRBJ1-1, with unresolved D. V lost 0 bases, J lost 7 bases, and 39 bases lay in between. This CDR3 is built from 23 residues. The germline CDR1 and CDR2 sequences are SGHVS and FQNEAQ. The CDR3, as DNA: TGTGCCAGCAGCTTAGCCGGCGGTTTTTGGCAGGACCTTATCCCGTCCTATGAAGTTGAAGCTTTCTTT. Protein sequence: CASSLAGGFWQDLIPSYEVEAFF.

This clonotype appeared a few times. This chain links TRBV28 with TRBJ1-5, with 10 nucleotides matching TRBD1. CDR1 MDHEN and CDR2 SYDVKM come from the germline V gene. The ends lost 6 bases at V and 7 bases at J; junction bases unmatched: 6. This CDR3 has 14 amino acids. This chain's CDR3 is CASRGGQGGQPQHF. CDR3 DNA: TGTGCCAGCAGAGGAGGACAGGGGGGGCAGCCCCAGCATTTT.

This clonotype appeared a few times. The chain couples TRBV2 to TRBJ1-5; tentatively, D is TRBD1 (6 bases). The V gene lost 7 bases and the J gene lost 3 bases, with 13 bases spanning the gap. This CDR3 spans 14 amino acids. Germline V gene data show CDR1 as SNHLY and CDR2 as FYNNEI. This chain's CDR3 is CASMGGGINQPQHF. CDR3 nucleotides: TGTGCCAGCATGGGGGGCGGAATCAATCAGCCCCAGCATTTT.